This entry lists 24 T cell receptor beta chains sequenced from one sample in a study of CD4 and CD8 cells across lung adenocarcinoma regions (dated by TCRdb to the late 2010s). The library was made by PCR. Instrument used: HiSeq X Ten. The public reads were run again by TCRdb, first through fastp at Q25 and then through MiXCR, and only productive beta chains were kept. Merged by CDR3 protein, the rows form single entries marked with the most common genes and DNA. The sample table records more than 15,000 distinct CDR3 sequences; 46% of these occur just once. Around 20% of the sample is taken by the ten largest. Sequenced: CD4+ T cells from the margin of a lung tumor. Read against the paper, the sample's cell subset or site label means: tumor margin region. These receptors were collected from a male donor with lung adenocarcinoma. The CD4 and CD8 labels of this study may be unreliable.

Comments on this clonotype: The germline gene is not matched at one end of the junction; a read error may be the cause. This chain joins TRBV27 and TRBJ2-4; no clear D gene. CDR1 is MNHEY, CDR2 SMNVEV, per germline (reference sequence). The CDR3 is made up of 13 amino acids. DNA of the CDR3: TGTGCCAGCAGTTTAAAAGAGGAAGACATTCAGTACTTT. It is translated as CASSLKEEDIQYF.

A word on this clonotype: Its ends do not fully match the called genes, so a read error is possible. V is TRBV7-9 and J is TRBJ2-4; 7 nucleotides agree with TRBD2. The CDR3 totals 15 residues. The germline CDR1 and CDR2 sequences are SEHNR and FQNEAQ (reference sequence). CDR3 in DNA: TGTGCCAGCAGCTTAGTTCCGGGGGGTATAGATACGCAGTATTTC. Amino acids: CASSLVPGGIDTQYF.

In the case of this clonotype: A junction end diverges from the germline sequence, so it may reflect a read error. This sequence joins TRBV7-2 and TRBJ2-1; D gene uncertain. Germline V gene data show CDR1 as SGHTA and CDR2 as FQGNSA. The CDR3 has 14 residues. CDR3 protein: CASSLFRQDNEQLF. CDR3 DNA: TGTGCCAGCAGTTTATTCCGTCAAGACAATGAGCAGCTCTTC.

This CDR3 reads CASSEARRGRTDTQYF. The CDR3 region has the DNA TGTGCCAGCAGTGAAGCTCGGAGGGGACGCACAGATACGCAGTATTTT. The V call is TRBV6-1, the J call TRBJ2-3, with TRBD2 as a possible D gene (6 bases). Germline loops: CDR1 MNHNS, CDR2 SASEGT. This CDR3 has 16 residues. Trimming stripped 0 bases from V and 1 base from J, with 11 bases between.

This clonotype was picked up a small number of times. This chain links TRBV4-1 with TRBJ1-1; D gene ambiguous. Trimming left V 4 bases short and J 8 bases short, with 17 bases between. The CDR3 covers 14 residues. The germline gives CDR1 MGHRA, CDR2 YSYEKL. The CDR3 reads CASSRPPEAWEAFF. Here the CDR3 DNA reads TGCGCCAGCAGCCGCCCCCCAGAGGCGTGGGAAGCTTTCTTT.

This chain joins TRBV10-3 and TRBJ2-1, with D unclear. CDR3 length: 14 residues. In germline, CDR1 is ENHRY, CDR2 SYGVKD. V was clipped by 9 bases and J by 10 bases, with 22 bases between them. CDR3 in amino acids: CAMTPDGSSYEQFF. CDR3 nucleotide sequence: TGTGCCATGACACCGGACGGTAGCTCCTACGAGCAGTTCTTC.

V gene TRBV11-2 combines with J gene TRBJ2-7; D gene ambiguous. V lost 11 bases, J lost 0 bases, and 11 bases lay in between. CDR1 and CDR2 (germline): SGHAT, FQNNGV. This CDR3 contains 12 residues. DNA of the CDR3: TGTGCCGGTAGCCCGGACTCCTACGAGCAGTACTTC. Translating gives CAGSPDSYEQYF.

In DNA form, the CDR3 reads TGCGGCGGCAGTGAGCAAGATACGCAGTATTTT. Encoded protein: CGGSEQDTQYF. J is TRBJ2-3 and V is TRBV4-1; D uncertain. The CDR3 length is 11 residues. Germline V CDR1 and CDR2: MGHRA, YSYEKL.

With respect to this clonotype: A read error may explain this, as a much larger clone is one base away. The V gene is TRBV3-1, the J gene TRBJ2-5; 9 bases line up with TRBD1. The CDR3 consists of 15 residues. From germline, CDR1 is LGHDT and CDR2 YNNKEL (reference sequence). V was clipped by 2 bases and J by 11 bases; unmatched bases: 12. CDR3 in amino acids: CASSQLGTGRNEQYF. The CDR3 DNA follows: TGTGCCAGCAGCCAACTCGGGACAGGGAGGAATGAGCAGTACTTC.

The chain combines TRBV9 with TRBJ2-3; D unclear. The CDR3 covers 15 residues. CDR1 SGDLS and CDR2 YYNGEE come from the germline V gene. Trimming removed 0 bases at V and 2 bases at J, with 10 bases between. The CDR3 DNA sequence: TGTGCCAGCAGCGTAGAGAACGGGTACACAGATACGCAGTATTTT. It encodes CASSVENGYTDTQYF.

This clonotype was counted between two and nine times. This chain connects TRBV5-1 to TRBJ2-5, with D tentatively TRBD2 (6 bases). Trimming took off 4 bases at V and 13 bases at J, with 26 bases between the two ends. Germline V lookup: CDR1 SGHRS, CDR2 YFSETQ. The CDR3 totals 15 residues. CDR3 amino acids: CASSPSLVRPEGWYF. Here the CDR3 DNA reads TGCGCCAGCAGCCCTAGCTTAGTTCGTCCGGAGGGATGGTACTTC.

The V and J genes are TRBV27 and TRBJ2-3, with D tentatively TRBD2 (6 bases). The CDR3 length is 14 residues. V was cut by 11 bases and J by 12 bases, with 27 bases left in between. CDR1 is MNHEY, CDR2 SMNVEV, per germline (reference sequence). Here the CDR3 DNA reads TGTGCCGGGAGTAGGGGCGGGACCCCAGAGACCCAGTATTTT. It specifies CAGSRGGTPETQYF.

The chain combines TRBV6-1 with TRBJ2-4; the D gene could be TRBD1 or TRBD2 (5 bases each). CDR1 MNHNS and CDR2 SASEGT come from the germline V gene. With 4 bases removed from V and 6 bases from J, the gap between germline ends came to 25 bases. This CDR3 has 18 residues. The CDR3 nucleotides are TGTGCCAGCAGTGTCCGGGACCGTGCCCCGTTAGAGGTAAACATTCAGTACTTC. The encoded protein is CASSVRDRAPLEVNIQYF.

This clonotype was picked up a small number of times. V and J are TRBV6-1 and TRBJ2-1; D unclear. With the DNA end fitting TRBJ2-7 better, the J assignment may be wrong. This CDR3 comprises 12 residues. The germline V gene encodes CDR1 MNHNS and CDR2 SASEGT. In nucleotides, the CDR3 is TGTGCCAGCAGTGTCCCTACATACGAGCAGTACTTC. Its translation is CASSVPTYEQYF.

The chain links TRBV6-5 to TRBJ2-1; maybe TRBD1 (5 bases). CDR3 size: 15 residues. The V end lost 2 bases, the J end lost 2 bases, and 10 bases lay between the germline ends. CDR1 is MNHEY and CDR2 is SVGAGI in the germline V gene. CDR3 nucleotides: TGTGCCAGCAGTTACGTAGGACAACCCTACAATGAGCAGTTCTTC. Amino acid sequence: CASSYVGQPYNEQFF.

This clonotype has only a few counts. V is TRBV6-1 and J is TRBJ2-1, with D possibly matching TRBD1 (6 bases). The J call is in doubt because the DNA end fits TRBJ2-5 better. The germline CDR1 and CDR2 sequences are MNHNS and SASEGT. This CDR3 spans 14 amino acids. CDR3 loop: CASSEEAGAGTQYF. Here the CDR3 DNA reads TGTGCCAGCAGTGAAGAAGCAGGGGCGGGGACCCAGTACTTC.

The chain couples TRBV20-1 to TRBJ2-1, with D possibly being TRBD2 (6 bases). Germline V gene data show CDR1 as DFQATT and CDR2 as SNEGSKA (reference sequence). The CDR3 consists of 13 residues. The V end lost 3 bases, the J end lost 10 bases, and 16 bases lay between the germline ends. DNA of the CDR3: TGCAGTGCTAGGTACGGAGGGGCCTACGAGCAGTTCTTC. Residues: CSARYGGAYEQFF.

Sample share makes this clonotype medium-sized. The CDR3 DNA reads as TGTGCCAGCACTCGACAGGTGGATTCACCCCTCCACTTT. Its protein product is CASTRQVDSPLHF. The V call is TRBV6-5, the J call TRBJ1-6; TRBD1 might be the D (6 bases). The CDR3 length is 13 residues. Germline V gene data show CDR1 as MNHEY and CDR2 as SVGAGI. Trimming left V 7 bases short and J 8 bases short, with 12 bases between.

This clonotype was observed a single time. V gene TRBV10-3 combines with J gene TRBJ2-1; D perhaps matches TRBD1 (6 bases). The closer fit of TRBJ2-5 to the DNA end suggests the J call may be wrong. The CDR3 consists of 16 residues. Germline assignment: CDR1 ENHRY and CDR2 SYGVKD. This chain's CDR3 is CATSSRDTGLQETQYF. CDR3 nucleotides: TGTGCCACCAGCTCCCGGGACACAGGTCTCCAAGAGACCCAGTACTTC.

The chain uses TRBV7-6 and TRBJ2-5; 8 bases agree with TRBD2. Trimming took 5 bases from V and 7 from J; bases not matched to a gene: 12. This CDR3 spans 15 amino acids. Germline loops: CDR1 SGHVS, CDR2 FNYEAQ. The CDR3 spells CASSPALAGTRTQYF. DNA of the CDR3: TGTGCCAGCAGCCCGGCCTTAGCGGGGACCAGGACCCAGTACTTC.

This clonotype ranks as medium-sized (0.01 to 0.1%). The rearrangement uses TRBV6-1 and TRBJ2-7; TRBD2 matches at 10 bases. Unmatched junction bases numbered 2, after V lost 3 bases and J lost 0 bases. The CDR3 spans 15 residues. The germline gives CDR1 MNHNS, CDR2 SASEGT. The CDR3 region has the DNA TGTGCCAGCAGTGACAGGACTAGCGGCTCCTACGAGCAGTACTTC. This sequence encodes CASSDRTSGSYEQYF.

Ten or more counts support this clonotype. The rearrangement uses TRBV6-5 and TRBJ1-2; D remains ambiguous. V lost 0 bases and J lost 6, with 11 bases in between. The V gene's germline CDR1 is MNHEY and CDR2 SVGAGI. There are 14 residues in the CDR3. The CDR3 DNA is TGTGCCAGCAGTTACTCGAGCGGGTTAGATGGCTACACCTTC. Its translation: CASSYSSGLDGYTF.

In nucleotides, the CDR3 is TGTGCCAGCAGTGCGGGCCTCGGGGCCTGTGGCACAGAGACGCAGTACTTC. Its protein is CASSAGLGACGTETQYF. V usage is TRBV27 and J usage is TRBJ2-3; tentatively, D is TRBD1 or TRBD2 (5 bases each). The J call is in doubt because the DNA end fits TRBJ2-7 better. Germline V gene lookup returns CDR1 MNHEY and CDR2 SMNVEV (reference sequence). This CDR3 has 17 residues.

There are many counts of this clonotype. The V gene is TRBV4-1, the J gene TRBJ2-3, with D perhaps matching TRBD1 or TRBD2 (5 bases each). The germline gives CDR1 MGHRA, CDR2 YSYEKL. The CDR3 runs to 13 residues. The germline V and J ends were trimmed by 10 bases and 1 base, with 12 bases remaining between them. In nucleotides, the CDR3 is TGCGCCACCGCGAGGGGAGGCACAGATACGCAGTATTTT. This codes for CATARGGTDTQYF.